These T cell receptor beta chains were read from a single sample in a study of T cells in Graves' hyperthyroidism and ophthalmopathy. TCRdb passed the multiplex PCR reads through MiXCR, listing each CDR3 protein once. The table includes fewer than 650,000 distinct CDR3 sequences, 11% to 15% detected once. Source material: blood. The receptor source for this set is a woman aged 18-29 years with Graves' ophthalmopathy. Both conserved end residues are part of each CDR3. Each record gives: D gene, clone size, V gene, J gene, CDR3 DNA, CDR3 protein. D genes are given only for firm matches. Not all rows give a size; the values are once, few, many and, for expanded clones, a class.

.	many	TRBV5-1	TRBJ2-1	TGCGCCAGCAGCTTGGATGGTGCGGGCAATGAGCAGTTCTTC	CASSLDGAGNEQFF
TRBD2	.	TRBV30	TRBJ2-7	TGTGCCTGGAGTGCGGGACTAGCACTCTACGAGCAGTACTTC	CAWSAGLALYEQYF
.	many	TRBV6-1	TRBJ1-2	TGTGCCAGCAGCTCGGGACCGTACTATGGCTACACCTTC	CASSSGPYYGYTF
TRBD2	few	TRBV19	TRBJ2-7	TGTGCCAGTAGTATAGCTAGCGGACGGCGTTGGGGCGAGCAGTACTTC	CASSIASGRRWGEQYF
.	many	TRBV6-2/TRBV6-3	TRBJ2-7	TGTGCCAGCAATCCGTCCCGGGGAGGCTCCTACGAGCAGTACTTC	CASNPSRGGSYEQYF
.	many	TRBV12-3/TRBV12-4	TRBJ2-7	TGTGCCAGCAGTTTTCCAGAGAACTACGAGCAGTACTTC	CASSFPENYEQYF
.	many	TRBV29-1	TRBJ1-1	TGCAGCGTTGAACTCCGACTCGGCGACAAATATGAAGCTTTCTTT	CSVELRLGDKYEAFF
.	many	TRBV12-3/TRBV12-4	TRBJ2-1	TGTGCCAGCAGTCTTATGCGGCCCGACAATGAGCAGTTCTTC	CASSLMRPDNEQFF
TRBD2	many	TRBV6-2/TRBV6-3	TRBJ2-5	TGTGCCAGCAGTTACCCCATGCTAGCGGGAGCTGGGGAGACCCAGTACTTC	CASSYPMLAGAGETQYF
TRBD2	few	TRBV4-3	TRBJ2-7	TGCGCCAGCAGCCATGACCTGGGACTAGCGGGGTCGTACGAGCAGTACTTC	CASSHDLGLAGSYEQYF
.	.	TRBV11-2	TRBJ1-5	TGTGCCAGCAGCCTAGGGGGGCGTGGCAATCAGCCCCAGCATTTT	CASSLGGRGNQPQHF
.	many	TRBV27	TRBJ2-1	TGTGCCAGCAGGGGCGACATGAACTACAATGAGCAGTTCTTC	CASRGDMNYNEQFF
.	many	TRBV6-1	TRBJ2-3	TGTGCCAGCAGTGCTAAACAGAGCACAGATACGCAGTATTTT	CASSAKQSTDTQYF
.	few	TRBV27	TRBJ2-4	TGTGCCAGCAGCTCTGAGGACGTGCACATTCAGTACTTC	CASSSEDVHIQYF
TRBD1	many	TRBV5-1	TRBJ1-2	TGCGCCAGCAGCTTGACGACAGGGACGGATGGCTACACCTTC	CASSLTTGTDGYTF
TRBD1	many	TRBV28	TRBJ1-4	TGTGCCAGCAGTCCCGGACAGGGGGAAAAACTGTTTTTT	CASSPGQGEKLFF
.	many	TRBV5-1	TRBJ2-1	TGCGCCAGCAGCTTGGGCCCGTCGGGAGCGCCCTACAATGAGCAGTTCTTC	CASSLGPSGAPYNEQFF
TRBD1	.	TRBV12-3/TRBV12-4	TRBJ2-1	TGTGCCAGCAGTCCGGGACAGGGGGCGAACTACAATGAGCAGTTCTTC	CASSPGQGANYNEQFF
.	.	TRBV4-1	TRBJ2-1	TGCGCCAGCAGCCAAGTGGTGCAAAACAATGAGCAGTTCTTC	CASSQVVQNNEQFF
TRBD1	many	TRBV5-1	TRBJ1-1	TGCGCCAGCAGCTACTATATAGGGGACAGAGTATTTGAAGCTTTCTTT	CASSYYIGDRVFEAFF
.	many	TRBV5-6	TRBJ1-5	TGTGCCAGCAGCTTGTTTTGGGGTAGCAATCAGCCCCAGCATTTT	CASSLFWGSNQPQHF
TRBD2	.	TRBV9	TRBJ2-1	TGTGCCAGCAGCGTAGGACTAGCGGCTAAGTACAATGAGCAGTTCTTC	CASSVGLAAKYNEQFF
.	many	TRBV7-9	TRBJ2-1	TGTGCCAGCAACAAAGACAGGTTGAGCAATGAGCAGTTCTTC	CASNKDRLSNEQFF
.	.	TRBV4-2	TRBJ1-5	TGTGCCAGCAGCCAAGGGCAGGGTAACAATCAGCCCCAGCATTTT	CASSQGQGNNQPQHF
.	.	TRBV10-3	TRBJ2-1	TGTGCCATCAGTGGAAGGGGGAATACCGCGAATGAGCAGTTCTTC	CAISGRGNTANEQFF
.	.	TRBV7-9	TRBJ2-2	TGTGCCAGCAGCTTAGGACGTACGAACACCGGGGAGCTGTTTTTT	CASSLGRTNTGELFF
.	many	TRBV15	TRBJ2-3	TGTGCCACCAGCGGACGGCAGGGAGGCACAGATACGCAGTATTTT	CATSGRQGGTDTQYF
TRBD1	many	TRBV28	TRBJ2-4	TGTGCCAGCAGTTTGCCACGACAGGGGACGGCCAAAAACATTCAGTACTTC	CASSLPRQGTAKNIQYF
.	many	TRBV7-3	TRBJ2-1	TGTGCCAGCAGCTTAACGGGTCCCCCGGGCGAGCAGTTCTTC	CASSLTGPPGEQFF
TRBD1	many	TRBV6-6	TRBJ1-5	TGTGCCAGCAGTTACTCCCCTCGGACAGGCCCATCCAATCAGCCCCAGCATTTT	CASSYSPRTGPSNQPQHF
TRBD2	once	TRBV11-2	TRBJ2-2	TGTGCCAGCAGCTTAGGCGGGACTAGCGGGACCGGGGAGCTGTTTTTT	CASSLGGTSGTGELFF
.	.	TRBV9	TRBJ2-7	TGTGCCAGCAGCCTCGGACTCAAGAGCTCCTACGAGCAGTACTTC	CASSLGLKSSYEQYF
TRBD1	many	TRBV10-3	TRBJ2-7	TGTGCCATCAGGGCAGGGGGTGGGGCCCCTCGGGAGCAGTACTTC	CAIRAGGGAPREQYF
.	many	TRBV29-1	TRBJ1-5	TGCAGCGTTGGGCTTCGTTCCGAAGCGGGAAGAAATCAGCCCCAGCATTTT	CSVGLRSEAGRNQPQHF
TRBD1	few	TRBV27	TRBJ2-6	TGTGCCAGCAGCTGGACAGGGGGCACTGGGGCCAACGTCCTGACTTTC	CASSWTGGTGANVLTF
.	many	TRBV11-1	TRBJ2-1	TGTGCCAGCAGCTTAGAAGCGAGAGACCCCTACAATGAGCAGTTCTTC	CASSLEARDPYNEQFF